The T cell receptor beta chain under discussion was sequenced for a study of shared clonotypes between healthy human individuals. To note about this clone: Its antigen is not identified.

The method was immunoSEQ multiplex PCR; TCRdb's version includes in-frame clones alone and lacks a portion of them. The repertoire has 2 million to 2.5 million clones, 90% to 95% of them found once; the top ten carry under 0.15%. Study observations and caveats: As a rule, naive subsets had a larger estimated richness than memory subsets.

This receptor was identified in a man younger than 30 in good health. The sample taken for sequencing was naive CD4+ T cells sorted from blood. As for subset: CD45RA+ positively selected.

For the CDR3, the DNA is TGTGCCTGGAGCCGCGACGGTAGATATGGGGAAAAACTGTTTTTT. Protein product: CAWSRDGRYGEKLFF. The chain employs TRBV30 and TRBJ1-4; D unresolved. There are 15 residues in the CDR3. The V end was cut by 3 bases, the J end by 8 bases, with 19 bases between. Germline CDR1 is GTSNPN and CDR2 is SVGIG (reference sequence). Full variable domain (missing parts from reference TRBV30 and TRBJ1-4): SQTIHQWPATLVQPVGSPLSLECTVEGTSNPNLYWYRQAAGRGLQLLFYSVGIGQISSEVPQNLSASRPQDRQFILSSKKLLLSDSGFYLCAWSRDGRYGEKLFFGSGTQLSVL.